These 9 T cell receptor beta chains share one sample of origin, sequenced in a study of T cells in Graves' hyperthyroidism and ophthalmopathy. TCR beta CDR3 regions were amplified from RNA transcripts. First-round RT-PCR of the TCR CDR3 relied on the HTBI primer set. TCRdb reanalysed the multiplex PCR reads using MiXCR and keeps one entry per CDR3 protein. The sample carries 90,000 to 120,000 distinct CDR3 sequences, approximately 15% recorded once. The sequenced sample consisted of blood. These receptors all stem from a woman aged 45 to 65 with Graves' hyperthyroidism.

This chain uses TRBV7-9 with TRBJ2-1, with 12 bases matching TRBD2. Germline trimming cut 4 bases from V and 6 bases from J; bases unmatched to any gene: 7. This CDR3 region has 16 residues. Germline lookup yields CDR1 SEHNR and CDR2 FQNEAQ (reference sequence). The CDR3 region is CASSSTSGRSSNEQFF. The CDR3 DNA is TGTGCCAGCAGCTCCACTAGCGGGAGGAGTTCCAATGAGCAGTTCTTC. The full variable domain, in which reference TRBV7-9 and TRBJ2-1 provide the parts outside the CDR3, is DTGVSQNPRHKITKRGQNVTFRCDPISEHNRLYWYRQTLGQGPEFLTYFQNEAQLEKSRLLSDRFSAERPKGSFSTLEIQRTEQGDSAMYLCASSSTSGRSSNEQFFGPGTRLTVL.

This clonotype was seen at least ten times. V gene TRBV12-5 combines with J gene TRBJ2-2; D call uncertain. Looked up from germline, CDR1 is LGHNT and CDR2 is FRNRAP. Trimming cost V 7 bases and J 1 base, with 7 bases left between them. The CDR3 has 13 amino acids. As DNA, the CDR3 is TGTGCTAGTGCGGCGGTGAACACCGGGGAGCTGTTTTTT. As protein: CASAAVNTGELFF.

This clonotype was seen repeatedly, ten times or more. V gene TRBV20-1 combines with J gene TRBJ1-6, with D possibly being TRBD1 (6 bases). V lost 3 bases, J lost 7 bases, and 10 bases lay in between. This CDR3 contains 13 residues. CDR1 and CDR2 from the germline V gene are DFQATT and SNEGSKA (reference sequence). CDR3 nucleotides: TGCAGTGCTAGCCCCGACAGGAATTCACCCCTCCACTTT. Its translation is CSASPDRNSPLHF.

This clonotype was observed at least ten times. CDR3 nucleotide sequence: TGTGCCAGCAGTTACTCGAGGAACTACAATGAGCAGTTCTTC. Protein product: CASSYSRNYNEQFF. V and J are TRBV6-6 and TRBJ2-1; D gene unclear. The V and J ends lost 0 bases and 3 bases respectively, with 6 bases between them. The CDR3 length is 14 residues. In germline, CDR1 is MNHNY, CDR2 SVGAGI (reference sequence).

This clonotype was counted many times. The J gene is TRBJ2-7, the V gene TRBV20-1; 13 nucleotides align to TRBD2. The germline CDR1 and CDR2 sequences are DFQATT and SNEGSKA (reference sequence). The ends lost 5 bases at V and 5 bases at J; junction bases unmatched: 12. The CDR3 length is 16 residues. CDR3: CSAGGTSGIGVHEQYF. CDR3 coding DNA: TGCAGTGCTGGAGGGACTAGCGGGATCGGAGTCCACGAGCAGTACTTC.

This clonotype has at least ten counts. The chain combines TRBV6-7 with TRBJ2-7; TRBD2 aligns across 10 bases. TRBV6-7 is recorded as an ORF, its role being uncertain. The CDR3 loop spans 15 amino acids. V gave up 9 bases and J gave up 0 bases; unmatched junction bases: 8. CDR3 coding DNA: TGTGCCAGAAAAGGACTAGCGGACCTCTCCTACGAGCAGTACGTC. This encodes CARKGLADLSYEQYV.

This clonotype has just a few counts. The chain is built from TRBV5-1 and TRBJ2-2; the D is unclear. The germline V gene has CDR1 SGHRS and CDR2 YFSETQ. Trimming took off 4 bases at V and 5 bases at J, with 9 bases between the two ends. This CDR3 contains 13 residues. The CDR3 DNA follows: TGCGCCAGCAGCCAAGGTTTGACCGGGGAGCTGTTTTTT. It specifies CASSQGLTGELFF.

The genes are TRBV11-2 and TRBJ1-5; tentative D call: TRBD1 (5 bases). Trimming stripped 5 bases from V and 3 bases from J, with 11 bases between. The CDR3 contains 14 residues. From germline, CDR1 is SGHAT and CDR2 FQNNGV. The CDR3 sequence is CASSPDSHNQPQHF. The CDR3 DNA follows: TGTGCCAGCAGCCCAGACAGCCACAATCAGCCCCAGCATTTT. Filled out from reference TRBV11-2 and TRBJ1-5, the complete variable domain reads EAGVAQSPRYKIIEKRQSVAFWCNPISGHATLYWYQQILGQGPKLLIQFQNNGVVDDSQLPKDRFSAERLKGVDSTLKIQPAKLEDSAVYLCASSPDSHNQPQHFGDGTRLSIL.

This clonotype has at least ten counts. The rearrangement joins TRBV2 to TRBJ2-1; D is possibly TRBD2 (5 bases). Germline CDR1 is SNHLY and CDR2 is FYNNEI. V was cut by 3 bases and J by 9 bases, with 9 bases left in between. The CDR3 is 12 residues long. CDR3 DNA sequence: TGTGCCAGCAGTGATGGCGCGGGTGAGCAGTTCTTC. Translating gives CASSDGAGEQFF.